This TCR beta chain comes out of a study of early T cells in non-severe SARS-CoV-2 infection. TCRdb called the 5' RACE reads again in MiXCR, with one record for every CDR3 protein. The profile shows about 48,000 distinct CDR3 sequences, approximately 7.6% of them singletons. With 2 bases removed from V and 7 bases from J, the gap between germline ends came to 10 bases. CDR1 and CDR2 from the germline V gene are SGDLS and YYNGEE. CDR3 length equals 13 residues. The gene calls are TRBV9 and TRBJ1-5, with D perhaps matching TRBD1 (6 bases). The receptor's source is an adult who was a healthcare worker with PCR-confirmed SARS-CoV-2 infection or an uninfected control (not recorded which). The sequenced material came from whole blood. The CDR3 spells CASSVRQGQPQHF. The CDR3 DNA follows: TGTGCCAGCAGCGTCAGGCAGGGGCAGCCCCAGCATTTT.